Listed here are 32 T cell receptor beta chains from one sample, sequenced in a study of blood T cell repertoires in COVID-19 (dated by TCRdb to 2018 to 2020). Receptors were amplified or captured by the immunoSEQ multiplex PCR assay. Entries here come from immuneACCESS through TCRdb and include only in-frame sequences with V and J called. Some clones fail to appear in such tables; in the studies checked, an unresolved V gene covers under half of the shortfall, and the cause of the remainder is unknown. The sample table lists 120,000 or so clones, less than 90% of them with a count of one. Of the sample, around 3.9% is held by the ten largest clones. Sequences were obtained from PBMCs or T cells enriched from blood (not recorded which). The receptors stem from a woman between 25 and 40 years old who had recovered from COVID-19.

The rearrangement joins TRBV11-1 to TRBJ2-4; D not resolved. V was trimmed by 3 bases and J by 3 bases, leaving 12 bases between them. In germline, CDR1 is SGHAT, CDR2 FQDESV (reference sequence). This CDR3 is built from 15 residues. For the CDR3, the DNA is TGTGCCAGCAGCTTTACCGGGTCCCTCAAAAACATTCAGTACTTC. Translated: CASSFTGSLKNIQYF. Looking up the rest from reference TRBV11-1 and TRBJ2-4 gives the full variable domain: EAEVAQSPRYKITEKSQAVAFWCDPISGHATLYWYRQILGQGPELLVQFQDESVVDDSQLPKDRFSAERLKGVDSTLKIQPAELGDSAMYLCASSFTGSLKNIQYFGAGTRLSVL.

This clone appeared a few times. This chain links TRBV9 with TRBJ1-3, with D possibly matching TRBD1 (5 bases). V gave up 0 bases and J gave up 4 bases, with 5 bases separating them. This CDR3 spans 13 amino acids. Germline V gene lookup returns CDR1 SGDLS and CDR2 YYNGEE. CDR3 nucleotides: TGTGCCAGCAGCGTAGACAGGGGAAACACCATATATTTT. Its translation is CASSVDRGNTIYF.

This chain joins TRBV5-4 and TRBJ1-2; 8 bases match TRBD1. Germline loops: CDR1 SGHNT, CDR2 YYREEE (reference sequence). This CDR3 is built from 15 residues. V dropped 3 bases and J dropped 4; count of bases not matched to a gene: 8. CDR3 in DNA: TGTGCCAGCAGCTGGCAGGGGGCGCAGGGCTATGGCTACACCTTC. Residues: CASSWQGAQGYGYTF.

The V and J genes are TRBV6-4 and TRBJ2-1; tentatively, D is TRBD1 (6 bases). The V gene's germline CDR1 is MRHNA and CDR2 SNTAGT. Deletions cut 4 bases from V and 1 base from J, with 17 bases between. CDR3 length equals 17 residues. CDR3 DNA sequence: TGTGCCAGCAGTGCCCTCGGACAGCCACTTTCCTACAATGAGCAGTTCTTC. Translated, it gives CASSALGQPLSYNEQFF.

The chain employs TRBV30 and TRBJ1-5; no reliable D call. V was trimmed by 4 bases and J by 0 bases, leaving 13 bases between them. CDR1 GTSNPN and CDR2 SVGIG come from the germline V gene (reference sequence). There are 15 residues in the CDR3. CDR3 coding DNA: TGTGCCTGGACCGCTGACGGGGATAGCAATCAGCCCCAGCATTTT. This translates into CAWTADGDSNQPQHF.

The chain uses TRBV4-2 and TRBJ1-3, with TRBD1 identical over 9 bases. Germline lookup yields CDR1 LGHNA and CDR2 YNFKEQ. The length of the CDR3 is 16 residues. Trimming at V came to 4 bases and at J to 4 bases, leaving 8 bases not matched to a gene. The CDR3 loop is CASSLEGTGTGNTIYF. In nucleotides, the CDR3 is TGTGCCAGCAGCCTAGAAGGGACAGGGACCGGAAACACCATATATTTT.

CDR3 protein: CASSAARGGHSNQPQHF. CDR3 DNA: TGTGCCAGCAGTGCCGCCCGGGGGGGCCATAGCAATCAGCCCCAGCATTTT. The gene calls are TRBV6-1 and TRBJ1-5; TRBD1 might be the D (6 bases). V was trimmed by 4 bases and J by 0 bases, leaving 16 bases between them. Germline V gene lookup returns CDR1 MNHNS and CDR2 SASEGT. The CDR3 contains 17 residues.

This chain links TRBV27 with TRBJ2-7, with a possible D match to TRBD1 (6 bases). V was pared by 3 bases and J by 3 bases, with 9 bases between. Germline assignment: CDR1 MNHEY and CDR2 SMNVEV (reference sequence). The CDR3 is 13 residues long. The CDR3 is CASSLWTDYEQYF. The CDR3 nucleotides are TGTGCCAGCAGTTTGTGGACAGACTACGAGCAGTACTTC.

The chain combines TRBV28 with TRBJ2-1; 8 bases line up with TRBD1. The V gene end was trimmed by 8 bases and the J gene end by 6 bases; junction bases not matched to a gene: 12. This CDR3 has 15 residues. Germline loops: CDR1 MDHEN, CDR2 SYDVKM. CDR3 nucleotide sequence: TGTGCCAGCCGCCGAGGAGGACAGGGAGGCAATGAGCAGTTCTTC. Its translation is CASRRGGQGGNEQFF.

The V and J genes are TRBV4-3 and TRBJ2-3; 10 nucleotides line up with TRBD2. The CDR3 contains 16 residues. Trimming took 4 bases from V and 3 from J; bases not matched to a gene: 7. Per germline, CDR1 LGHNA and CDR2 YSLEER. The CDR3 loop reads CASSLLAGDGTDTQYF. The CDR3 region has the DNA TGCGCCAGCAGCCTCCTAGCGGGAGATGGGACAGATACGCAGTATTTT.

The gene calls are TRBV14 and TRBJ2-1; a weak D match, TRBD1 (5 bases). This CDR3 comprises 16 residues. Germline-derived CDR1 and CDR2 are SGHDN and FVKESK. V shed 4 bases and J shed 1 base, with 14 bases lying between them. The CDR3, as DNA: TGTGCCAGCAGCCCTTCCACGCAGGGATCCTACAATGAGCAGTTCTTC. It encodes CASSPSTQGSYNEQFF.

The genes are TRBV25-1 and TRBJ2-1; TRBD2 agrees at 7 bases. This CDR3 has 16 residues. Germline trimming cut 3 bases from V and 1 base from J; bases unmatched to any gene: 6. Germline CDR1 reads MGHDK; CDR2 reads SYGVNS. This CDR3 reads CASSEATSWSYNEQFF. For the CDR3, the DNA is TGTGCCAGCAGTGAGGCGACTAGCTGGTCCTACAATGAGCAGTTCTTC. Looking up the rest from reference TRBV25-1 and TRBJ2-1 gives the full variable domain: EADIYQTPRYLVIGTGKKITLECSQTMGHDKMYWYQQDPGMELHLIHYSYGVNSTEKGDLSSESTVSRIRTEHFPLTLESARPSHTSQYLCASSEATSWSYNEQFFGPGTRLTVL.

V usage is TRBV10-3 and J usage is TRBJ2-1, with 7 bases matching TRBD1. This CDR3 is 14 amino acids long. Trimming cost V 8 bases and J 9 bases; bases outside gene matches: 13. CDR1 is ENHRY and CDR2 is SYGVKD in the germline V gene. This chain's CDR3 is CAILKVEGAGEQFF. Here the CDR3 DNA reads TGTGCCATCCTAAAGGTAGAGGGGGCCGGTGAGCAGTTCTTC.

This chain links TRBV2 with TRBJ1-3; no clear D. The CDR3 is made up of 14 amino acids. V was trimmed by 9 bases and J by 4 bases, leaving 16 bases between them. CDR1 SNHLY and CDR2 FYNNEI come from the germline V gene. The CDR3: CASAAGGPGNTIYF. CDR3 coding DNA: TGTGCCAGTGCTGCCGGAGGGCCGGGAAACACCATATATTTT. The variable domain in full, with the rest retrieved from reference TRBV2 and TRBJ1-3, is EPEVTQTPSHQVTQMGQEVILRCVPISNHLYFYWYRQILGQKVEFLVSFYNNEISEKSEIFDDQFSVERPDGSNFTLKIRSTKLEDSAMYFCASAAGGPGNTIYFGEGSWLTVV.

The chain joins TRBV28 to TRBJ2-7, with D tentatively TRBD1 (6 bases). Trimming pared 6 bases from V and 4 bases from J, leaving 13 bases between. The CDR3 has 13 residues. CDR1 and CDR2 from the germline V gene are MDHEN and SYDVKM. CDR3 loop: CASRDQGFYEQYF. The CDR3 nucleotides read TGTGCCAGCAGGGACCAGGGGTTTTACGAGCAGTACTTC.

The chain is built from TRBV28 and TRBJ1-1, with a weak D call TRBD1 (5 bases). The CDR3 is 14 amino acids. Deletions cut 6 bases from V and 4 bases from J, with 15 bases between. Germline V gene data show CDR1 as MDHEN and CDR2 as SYDVKM. The CDR3 loop reads CASSRGLLVTEAFF. For the CDR3, the DNA is TGTGCCAGCAGCCGGGGACTCCTGGTCACTGAAGCTTTCTTT.

The rearrangement uses TRBV7-8 and TRBJ1-1; the D is unclear. Germline V gene lookup returns CDR1 SGHVS and CDR2 FQNEAQ. Between the trimmed V and J ends, which lost 0 bases and 7 bases, there was a span of 12 bases. The CDR3 has 14 residues. The CDR3 spells CASSLAQQSSEAFF. CDR3 DNA sequence: TGTGCCAGCAGCTTAGCGCAACAGTCAAGTGAAGCTTTCTTT.

The J gene is TRBJ2-1, the V gene TRBV4-3; 10 bases are a match to TRBD2. Germline assignment: CDR1 LGHNA and CDR2 YSLEER. Germline trimming cut 0 bases from V and 8 bases from J; bases unmatched to any gene: 7. This CDR3 region has 16 residues. The CDR3 region is CASSQERAGGWDEQFF. The CDR3 DNA reads as TGCGCCAGCAGCCAAGAACGAGCGGGAGGGTGGGATGAGCAGTTCTTC.

The chain recombines TRBV11-2 with TRBJ2-5; TRBD1 matches at 9 bases. This CDR3 has 15 amino acids. J lost 4 bases, V lost 5 bases, and 8 bases had no gene match. Germline V CDR1 and CDR2: SGHAT, FQNNGV. CDR3 bases: TGTGCCAGCAGCCTTACCGGGACAGGGACAGAGACCCAGTACTTC. This translates into CASSLTGTGTETQYF.

The chain joins TRBV11-3 to TRBJ1-1, with 7 bases matching TRBD1. Germline CDR1 and CDR2: SGHNT and YENEEA. J gave up 1 base and V 3 bases, and 5 bases lay outside the gene matches. The CDR3 totals 15 residues. The CDR3 here is CASSFGQDKNTEAFF. In nucleotides, the CDR3 is TGTGCCAGCAGCTTCGGACAGGACAAGAACACTGAAGCTTTCTTT.

Concerning this clone: The sample carries other DNA sequences with the same CDR3. The V call is TRBV3-1 (or the pseudogene TRBV3-2), the J call TRBJ2-7; TRBD2 aligns across 10 bases. Germline trimming cut 6 bases from V and 4 bases from J; bases unmatched to any gene: 3. CDR1 is LGHDT and CDR2 is YNNKEL in the germline V gene (reference sequence). CDR3 length equals 13 residues. The CDR3 DNA is TGTGCCAGCAGTCGGACTAGCGGATACGAGCAGTACTTC. It translates to CASSRTSGYEQYF.

V and J are TRBV18 and TRBJ1-5; D is possibly TRBD1 (5 bases). V was shortened by 5 bases and J by 0 bases, with 20 bases between the two germline ends. The CDR3 length is 18 residues. CDR1 is KGHSH and CDR2 is LQKENI in the germline V gene. The CDR3 loop is CASSSDILGRYSNQPQHF. The CDR3 DNA reads TGTGCCAGCTCATCGGACATCCTTGGGCGATATAGCAATCAGCCCCAGCATTTT.

The V call is TRBV28, the J call TRBJ2-7; D remains unclear. Trimming shortened V by 2 bases and J by 0 bases, and 5 bases separated the two germline ends. CDR3 length: 13 residues. Germline V gene data show CDR1 as MDHEN and CDR2 as SYDVKM. The CDR3 loop is CASSLRFSYEQYF. The CDR3 DNA follows: TGTGCCAGCAGTTTACGGTTCTCCTACGAGCAGTACTTC.

The chain is built from TRBV7-9 and TRBJ1-4; D is uncertain. V was pared by 3 bases and J by 3 bases, with 5 bases between. Germline V CDR1 and CDR2: SEHNR, FQNEAQ (reference sequence). This CDR3 has 13 amino acids. The CDR3, as DNA: TGTGCCAGCAGCTTTAGTGCTAATGAAAAACTGTTTTTT. It encodes CASSFSANEKLFF.

This rearrangement joins TRBV4-3 to TRBJ2-5; D not resolved. CDR1 and CDR2 from the germline V gene are LGHNA and YSLEER. The CDR3 is 15 residues long. V dropped 0 bases and J dropped 0 bases, with 8 bases sitting between them. CDR3 DNA: TGCGCCAGCAGCCAAGATACCAGATACCAAGAGACCCAGTACTTC. It translates to CASSQDTRYQETQYF.

This clone was counted a few times. V and J are TRBV6-1 and TRBJ1-2, with TRBD1 matching over 8 bases. The J segment lost 2 bases and the V segment lost 1 base, leaving 3 bases of the junction unmatched. This CDR3 is built from 15 residues. Germline CDR1 is MNHNS and CDR2 is SASEGT. The chain's CDR3 is CASSEGPGGNYGYTF. The CDR3, as DNA: TGTGCCAGCAGTGAAGGTCCAGGGGGCAACTATGGCTACACCTTC.

The chain is built from TRBV6-2 or TRBV6-3 and TRBJ2-1; D call uncertain. The germline CDR1 and CDR2 sequences are MNHEY and SVGEGT. The CDR3 loop spans 16 amino acids. The ends were cut back, 2 bases at V and 0 bases at J, with 11 bases in the middle. CDR3 bases: TGTGCCAGCAGTTACGTCGCGGATAGCTCCTACAATGAGCAGTTCTTC. Protein product: CASSYVADSSYNEQFF.

V is TRBV14 and J is TRBJ2-2; possibly TRBD2 for D (5 bases). The length of the CDR3 is 13 residues. The germline gives CDR1 SGHDN, CDR2 FVKESK. Trimming stripped 3 bases from V and 6 bases from J, with 8 bases between. The CDR3 DNA follows: TGTGCCAGCAGCCATCTAGCCCCCGGGGAGCTGTTTTTT. Residues: CASSHLAPGELFF.

The J gene is TRBJ1-1, the V gene TRBV28; D gene ambiguous. Germline-derived CDR1 and CDR2 are MDHEN and SYDVKM. There are 13 residues in the CDR3. Trimming removed 2 bases from V and 1 base from J, with 5 bases in between. CDR3 loop: CASSLIQNTEAFF. The CDR3 DNA sequence: TGTGCCAGCAGTTTAATACAGAACACTGAAGCTTTCTTT.

The chain combines TRBV9 with TRBJ1-5; a possible D gene is TRBD1 (5 bases). Germline loops: CDR1 SGDLS, CDR2 YYNGEE. This CDR3 spans 15 amino acids. V was trimmed by 2 bases and J by 3 bases, leaving 12 bases between them. CDR3 sequence: CASSVAGDFNQPQHF. The CDR3 DNA follows: TGTGCCAGCAGCGTGGCGGGGGACTTCAATCAGCCCCAGCATTTT.

V is TRBV6-5 and J is TRBJ1-2, with TRBD1 matching 7 bases. The germline V gene encodes CDR1 MNHEY and CDR2 SVGAGI. Trimming removed 2 bases from V and 0 bases from J; junction bases left unmatched: 6. CDR3 length: 16 amino acids. CDR3 sequence reads: CASSYPRDRTNYGYTF. CDR3 coding DNA: TGTGCCAGCAGTTACCCTAGGGACAGAACTAACTATGGCTACACCTTC.

V usage is TRBV6-5 and J usage is TRBJ2-1; D ambiguous. The CDR3 runs 13 residues. Trimming left V 3 bases short and J 4 bases short, with 7 bases between. CDR1 is MNHEY and CDR2 is SVGAGI in the germline V gene. This chain's CDR3 is CASSYTRYNEQFF. In nucleotides, the CDR3 is TGTGCCAGCAGTTATACGCGGTACAATGAGCAGTTCTTC.